This is a list of T cell receptor beta chains from one sample in a study of T-cell memory formation after mild COVID-19. In TCRdb, the 5' RACE reads were re-called with MiXCR into one record per CDR3 protein. The repertoire has 400,000 to 500,000 distinct CDR3 sequences, approximately 24% of them found once; the top ten carry 8.5% to 9%. The sequenced sample consisted of PBMCs or a T cell subset sorted from them (not recorded which). These receptors were collected from an adult woman who had mild COVID-19 (a few samples of this study predate the infection). Cell type and time point are not known. CDR3s include the opening cysteine and the closing phenylalanine or tryptophan. D genes are given only for firm matches. Expanded clones are given a class, and other clones once, few, many or no size at all.

clone_size: -; j_call: TRBJ1-2; v_call: TRBV20-1; d_call: -; cdr3_aa: CSALSDRLKGYGYTF; cdr3_nt: TGCAGTGCTCTTTCCGACAGGCTAAAGGGCTATGGCTACACCTTC
clone_size: -; j_call: TRBJ2-7; v_call: TRBV4-3; d_call: -; cdr3_aa: CASSQERQVRRQYF; cdr3_nt: TGCGCCAGCAGCCAAGAGCGTCAGGTGAGGAGGCAGTACTTC
clone_size: -; j_call: TRBJ1-6; v_call: TRBV7-2; d_call: TRBD1; cdr3_aa: CASRALQGAGSPLHF; cdr3_nt: TGTGCCAGCAGAGCTCTCCAGGGGGCCGGGTCACCCCTCCACTTT
clone_size: few; j_call: TRBJ2-1; v_call: TRBV29-1; d_call: TRBD2; cdr3_aa: CSAKRGAYNEQFF; cdr3_nt: TGCAGCGCAAAGCGGGGGGCTTACAATGAGCAGTTCTTC
clone_size: few; j_call: TRBJ2-1; v_call: TRBV7-2; d_call: TRBD2; cdr3_aa: CASSLGLAGRDEQFF; cdr3_nt: TGTGCCAGCAGCCTCGGACTAGCGGGACGGGATGAGCAGTTCTTC
clone_size: few; j_call: TRBJ1-4; v_call: TRBV15; d_call: -; cdr3_aa: CATSRAQAGPQLFF; cdr3_nt: TGTGCCACCAGCAGAGCCCAGGCCGGGCCACAACTGTTTTTT
clone_size: few; j_call: TRBJ1-1; v_call: TRBV15; d_call: -; cdr3_aa: CATSRQNTEAFF; cdr3_nt: TGTGCCACCAGCAGACAGAACACTGAAGCTTTCTTT
clone_size: few; j_call: TRBJ2-1; v_call: TRBV3-1; d_call: -; cdr3_aa: CASSPQAWLYNEQFF; cdr3_nt: TGTGCCAGCAGCCCACAGGCATGGCTCTACAATGAGCAGTTCTTC
clone_size: -; j_call: TRBJ1-5; v_call: TRBV30; d_call: -; cdr3_aa: CAWSGGVGSNQPQHF; cdr3_nt: TGTGCCTGGAGTGGGGGAGTTGGGAGCAATCAGCCCCAGCATTTT
clone_size: -; j_call: TRBJ1-5; v_call: TRBV7-8; d_call: -; cdr3_aa: CASSQPSRNQPQHF; cdr3_nt: TGTGCCAGCAGCCAACCATCGCGCAATCAGCCCCAGCATTTT
clone_size: -; j_call: TRBJ2-2; v_call: TRBV21-1; d_call: -; cdr3_aa: CASSPKAGLAGGPTGELFF; cdr3_nt: TGTGCCAGCAGCCCGAAAGCGGGACTAGCGGGAGGGCCCACCGGGGAGCTGTTTTTT
clone_size: few; j_call: TRBJ2-3; v_call: TRBV4-3; d_call: TRBD2; cdr3_aa: CASSQAGGADTQYF; cdr3_nt: TGCGCCAGCAGCCAAGCTGGGGGGGCAGATACGCAGTATTTT
clone_size: many; j_call: TRBJ2-1; v_call: TRBV9; d_call: TRBD2; cdr3_aa: CASSVGGSNYEQFF; cdr3_nt: TGTGCCAGCAGCGTGGGCGGGAGTAACTATGAGCAGTTCTTC
clone_size: -; j_call: TRBJ2-3; v_call: TRBV25-1; d_call: -; cdr3_aa: CASSRSGAKDTQYF; cdr3_nt: TGTGCCAGCAGTAGGTCCGGGGCCAAGGATACGCAGTATTTT
clone_size: few; j_call: TRBJ2-7; v_call: TRBV11-3; d_call: -; cdr3_aa: CASSLEGGQNYEQYF; cdr3_nt: TGTGCCAGCAGCTTAGAGGGGGGACAGAACTACGAGCAGTACTTC
clone_size: -; j_call: TRBJ2-1; v_call: TRBV7-6; d_call: -; cdr3_aa: CASSLDASDEQFF; cdr3_nt: TGTGCCAGCAGCTTAGATGCTTCGGATGAGCAGTTCTTC
clone_size: -; j_call: TRBJ2-3; v_call: TRBV4-1; d_call: TRBD2; cdr3_aa: CASSHRLAGDTQYF; cdr3_nt: TGCGCCAGCAGCCACCGACTAGCGGGAGATACGCAGTATTTT
clone_size: -; j_call: TRBJ2-3; v_call: TRBV2; d_call: TRBD1; cdr3_aa: CASSTRDRDTQYF; cdr3_nt: TGTGCCAGCAGTACCCGGGACAGGGATACGCAGTATTTT
clone_size: -; j_call: TRBJ1-2; v_call: TRBV18; d_call: -; cdr3_aa: CASSPRGSDGYTF; cdr3_nt: TGTGCCAGCTCACCTAGGGGTTCGGATGGCTACACCTTC
clone_size: -; j_call: TRBJ2-2; v_call: TRBV7-9; d_call: -; cdr3_aa: CASSLVRTVNTGELFF; cdr3_nt: TGTGCCAGCAGCTTAGTACGGACAGTTAACACCGGGGAGCTGTTTTTT
clone_size: -; j_call: TRBJ2-1; v_call: TRBV24-1; d_call: TRBD2; cdr3_aa: CATSDLRAGGYNEQFF; cdr3_nt: TGTGCCACCAGTGATTTACGAGCGGGGGGGTACAATGAGCAGTTCTTC
clone_size: few; j_call: TRBJ2-4; v_call: TRBV29-1; d_call: -; cdr3_aa: CSVEALPGDDMHGELLAKNIQYF; cdr3_nt: TGCAGCGTTGAAGCTCTCCCAGGGGATGACATGCATGGAGAGTTATTAGCCAAAAACATTCAGTACTTC
clone_size: -; j_call: TRBJ1-6; v_call: TRBV5-5; d_call: -; cdr3_aa: CASSGGVSYNSPLHF; cdr3_nt: TGTGCCAGCAGCGGGGGAGTCTCCTATAATTCACCCCTCCACTTT
clone_size: -; j_call: TRBJ2-3; v_call: TRBV5-5; d_call: -; cdr3_aa: CASSLGLQGTDTQYF; cdr3_nt: TGTGCCAGCAGCTTGGGCCTCCAGGGGACAGATACGCAGTATTTT
clone_size: many; j_call: TRBJ2-7; v_call: TRBV5-6; d_call: TRBD2; cdr3_aa: CASSWMTKRRRGNEQYF; cdr3_nt: TGTGCCAGCAGCTGGATGACTAAGCGGAGGCGGGGGAACGAGCAGTACTTC
clone_size: -; j_call: TRBJ2-7; v_call: TRBV27; d_call: -; cdr3_aa: CASSLKDTSYEQYF; cdr3_nt: TGTGCCAGCAGTTTGAAGGACACTTCCTACGAGCAGTACTTC
clone_size: -; j_call: TRBJ2-4; v_call: TRBV3-1; d_call: -; cdr3_aa: CASSQVWDIQYF; cdr3_nt: TGTGCCAGCAGCCAAGTTTGGGACATTCAGTACTTC
clone_size: many; j_call: TRBJ2-6; v_call: TRBV5-1; d_call: TRBD2; cdr3_aa: CASSPGLGGSLGANVLTF; cdr3_nt: TGCGCCAGCAGTCCCGGACTAGGAGGCAGTCTGGGGGCCAACGTCCTGACTTTC
clone_size: few; j_call: TRBJ2-2; v_call: TRBV11-3; d_call: -; cdr3_aa: CASRLGSGRTGELFF; cdr3_nt: TGTGCCAGCAGGTTAGGTTCAGGCCGGACCGGGGAGCTGTTTTTT
clone_size: -; j_call: TRBJ2-1; v_call: TRBV6-6; d_call: TRBD2; cdr3_aa: CASRTSGVEYNEQFF; cdr3_nt: TGTGCCAGCAGAACTAGCGGGGTTGAATACAATGAGCAGTTCTTC
clone_size: few; j_call: TRBJ2-3; v_call: TRBV20-1; d_call: TRBD2; cdr3_aa: CSARDPSGSYPDTQYF; cdr3_nt: TGCAGTGCTAGAGATCCCAGCGGGAGTTACCCAGATACGCAGTATTTT
clone_size: few; j_call: TRBJ2-5; v_call: TRBV12-3/TRBV12-4; d_call: -; cdr3_aa: CASTSRQGRRTQYF; cdr3_nt: TGTGCCAGCACCTCCAGGCAGGGTCGTCGGACCCAGTACTTC
clone_size: few; j_call: TRBJ2-3; v_call: TRBV15; d_call: TRBD2; cdr3_aa: CATSRELAEGRDTQYF; cdr3_nt: TGTGCCACCAGCAGAGAACTAGCGGAGGGGAGGGATACGCAGTATTTT
clone_size: -; j_call: TRBJ1-5; v_call: TRBV6-1; d_call: -; cdr3_aa: CASSVGTDQPQHF; cdr3_nt: TGTGCCAGCAGTGTCGGGACGGATCAGCCCCAGCATTTT
clone_size: -; j_call: TRBJ1-1; v_call: TRBV5-1; d_call: TRBD1; cdr3_aa: CASSLIWTGGTEAFF; cdr3_nt: TGCGCCAGCAGCTTAATCTGGACAGGGGGCACTGAAGCTTTCTTT
clone_size: few; j_call: TRBJ1-2; v_call: TRBV29-1; d_call: TRBD1; cdr3_aa: CSVKDRVLGPYGYTF; cdr3_nt: TGCAGCGTAAAGGACAGGGTGCTAGGGCCCTATGGCTACACCTTC
clone_size: -; j_call: TRBJ2-7; v_call: TRBV18; d_call: -; cdr3_aa: CASSLDGQLDSYEQYF; cdr3_nt: TGTGCCAGCTCACTAGACGGACAGCTGGACTCCTACGAGCAGTACTTC
clone_size: -; j_call: TRBJ2-7; v_call: TRBV18; d_call: -; cdr3_aa: CASSNRGERRYEQYF; cdr3_nt: TGTGCCAGCTCCAACCGGGGCGAGAGGAGGTACGAGCAGTACTTC
clone_size: -; j_call: TRBJ2-5; v_call: TRBV12-3/TRBV12-4; d_call: TRBD2; cdr3_aa: CASRTSGVREAQYF; cdr3_nt: TGTGCCAGCAGGACTAGCGGGGTTCGAGAGGCCCAGTACTTC
clone_size: -; j_call: TRBJ1-5; v_call: TRBV4-1; d_call: -; cdr3_aa: CASSQTTSEQPQHF; cdr3_nt: TGCGCCAGCAGCCAAACCACTAGCGAACAGCCCCAGCATTTT
clone_size: few; j_call: TRBJ2-5; v_call: TRBV12-3/TRBV12-4; d_call: TRBD1; cdr3_aa: CASSFEQGLRETQYF; cdr3_nt: TGTGCCAGCAGTTTCGAACAGGGGTTACGAGAGACCCAGTACTTC
clone_size: few; j_call: TRBJ1-5; v_call: TRBV29-1; d_call: -; cdr3_aa: CSVGENSNQPQHF; cdr3_nt: TGCAGCGTTGGGGAAAATAGCAATCAGCCCCAGCATTTT
clone_size: -; j_call: TRBJ2-4; v_call: TRBV7-8; d_call: -; cdr3_aa: CASSLGAQDIQYF; cdr3_nt: TGTGCCAGCAGCCTCGGGGCCCAAGACATTCAGTACTTC
clone_size: -; j_call: TRBJ2-2; v_call: TRBV19; d_call: -; cdr3_aa: CASRSMGELFF; cdr3_nt: TGTGCCAGTAGATCGATGGGGGAGCTGTTTTTT
clone_size: -; j_call: TRBJ1-2; v_call: TRBV6-2/TRBV6-3; d_call: -; cdr3_aa: CASSQDSDGYTF; cdr3_nt: TGTGCCAGCAGTCAGGACAGTGATGGCTACACCTTC
clone_size: -; j_call: TRBJ1-1; v_call: TRBV7-9; d_call: -; cdr3_aa: CASSFWLGGITEAFF; cdr3_nt: TGTGCCAGCAGCTTTTGGCTCGGAGGAATAACTGAAGCTTTCTTT
clone_size: few; j_call: TRBJ1-1; v_call: TRBV4-3; d_call: -; cdr3_aa: CASSQEENTEAFF; cdr3_nt: TGCGCCAGCAGCCAAGAGGAGAACACTGAAGCTTTCTTT
clone_size: many; j_call: TRBJ2-2; v_call: TRBV29-1; d_call: -; cdr3_aa: CSVERDTNTGELFF; cdr3_nt: TGCAGCGTTGAACGGGACACGAACACCGGGGAGCTGTTTTTT
clone_size: -; j_call: TRBJ2-7; v_call: TRBV7-2; d_call: TRBD2; cdr3_aa: CASRVAGSIPYEQYF; cdr3_nt: TGTGCCAGCAGGGTAGCGGGCTCGATCCCCTACGAGCAGTACTTC
clone_size: -; j_call: TRBJ2-7; v_call: TRBV29-1; d_call: -; cdr3_aa: CSVVITGSLEQYF; cdr3_nt: TGCAGCGTTGTCATCACGGGATCCCTGGAGCAGTACTTC
clone_size: few; j_call: TRBJ2-2; v_call: TRBV15; d_call: -; cdr3_aa: CATSRWDKITGELFF; cdr3_nt: TGTGCCACCAGCAGGTGGGACAAAATAACCGGGGAGCTGTTTTTT
clone_size: -; j_call: TRBJ2-5; v_call: TRBV4-2; d_call: TRBD2; cdr3_aa: CASSRGGGLYQETQYF; cdr3_nt: TGTGCCAGCAGCCGCGGCGGGGGTCTGTACCAAGAGACCCAGTACTTC
clone_size: -; j_call: TRBJ1-3; v_call: TRBV27; d_call: TRBD1; cdr3_aa: CASSQTDRVPPFSGNTIYF; cdr3_nt: TGTGCCAGCAGTCAAACCGACAGGGTTCCTCCTTTCTCTGGAAACACCATATATTTT
clone_size: many; j_call: TRBJ1-4; v_call: TRBV20-1; d_call: -; cdr3_aa: CSGFTNEKLFF; cdr3_nt: TGCAGTGGCTTTACCAATGAAAAACTGTTTTTT